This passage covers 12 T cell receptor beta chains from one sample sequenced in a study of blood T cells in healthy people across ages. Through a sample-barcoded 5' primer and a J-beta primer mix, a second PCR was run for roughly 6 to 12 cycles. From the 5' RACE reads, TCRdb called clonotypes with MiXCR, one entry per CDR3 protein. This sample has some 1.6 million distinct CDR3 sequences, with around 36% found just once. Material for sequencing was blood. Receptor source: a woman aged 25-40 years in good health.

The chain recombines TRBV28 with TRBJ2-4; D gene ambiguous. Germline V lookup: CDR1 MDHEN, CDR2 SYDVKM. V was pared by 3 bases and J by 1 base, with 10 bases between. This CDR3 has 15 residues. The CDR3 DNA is TGTGCCAGCAGTTTTGGGGTAATGGCCAAAAACATTCAGTACTTC. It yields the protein CASSFGVMAKNIQYF. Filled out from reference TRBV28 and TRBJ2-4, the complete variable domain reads DVKVTQSSRYLVKRTGEKVFLECVQDMDHENMFWYRQDPGLGLRLIYFSYDVKMKEKGDIPEGYSVSREKKERFSLILESASTNQTSMYLCASSFGVMAKNIQYFGAGTRLSVL.

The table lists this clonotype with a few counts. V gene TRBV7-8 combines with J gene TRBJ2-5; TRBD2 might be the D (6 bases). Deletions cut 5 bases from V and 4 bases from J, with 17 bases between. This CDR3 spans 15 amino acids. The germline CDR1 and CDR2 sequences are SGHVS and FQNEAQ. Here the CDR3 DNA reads TGTGCCAGCAGCCCAGTAGTCGCGGGGAGAGAGACCCAGTACTTC. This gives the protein CASSPVVAGRETQYF.

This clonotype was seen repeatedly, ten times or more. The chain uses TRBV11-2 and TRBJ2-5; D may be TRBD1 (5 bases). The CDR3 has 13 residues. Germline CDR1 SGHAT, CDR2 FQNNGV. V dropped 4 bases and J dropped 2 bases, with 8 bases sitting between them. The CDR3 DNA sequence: TGTGCCAGCAGCTACACAGGACAAGAGACCCAGTACTTC. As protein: CASSYTGQETQYF.

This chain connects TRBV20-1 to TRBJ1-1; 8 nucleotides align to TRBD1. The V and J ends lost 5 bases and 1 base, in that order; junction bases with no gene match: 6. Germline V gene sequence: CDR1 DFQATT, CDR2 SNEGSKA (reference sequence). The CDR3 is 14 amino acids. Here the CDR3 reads CSAFRGQGNTEAFF. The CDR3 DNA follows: TGCAGTGCTTTCAGGGGGCAAGGGAACACTGAAGCTTTCTTT.

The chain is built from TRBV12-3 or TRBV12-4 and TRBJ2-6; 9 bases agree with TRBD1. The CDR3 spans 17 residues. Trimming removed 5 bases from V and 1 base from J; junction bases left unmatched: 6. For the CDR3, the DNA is TGTGCCAGCAGTCCCACAGGGGGCGAGTCTGGGGCCAACGTCCTGACTTTC. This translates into CASSPTGGESGANVLTF.

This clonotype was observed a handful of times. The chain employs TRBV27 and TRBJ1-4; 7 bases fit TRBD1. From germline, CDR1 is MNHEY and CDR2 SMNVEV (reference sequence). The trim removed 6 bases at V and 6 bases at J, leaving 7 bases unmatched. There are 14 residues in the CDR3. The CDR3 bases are TGTGCCAGCAGCCAAGACAGGGCCTATGAAAAACTGTTTTTT. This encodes CASSQDRAYEKLFF.

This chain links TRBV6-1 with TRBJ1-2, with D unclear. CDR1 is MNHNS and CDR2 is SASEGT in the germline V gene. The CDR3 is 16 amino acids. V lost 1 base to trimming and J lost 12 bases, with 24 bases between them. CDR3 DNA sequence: TGTGCCAGCAGTGAAGAATCCCCGATTTATACGGCCGGCCACACCTTC. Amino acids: CASSEESPIYTAGHTF.

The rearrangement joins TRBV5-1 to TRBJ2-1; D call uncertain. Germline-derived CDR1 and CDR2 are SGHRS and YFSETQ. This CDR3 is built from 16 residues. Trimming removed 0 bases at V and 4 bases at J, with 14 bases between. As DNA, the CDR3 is TGCGCCAGCAGCTTGGATCGCCTAGTTGGGTACAATGAGCAGTTCTTC. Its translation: CASSLDRLVGYNEQFF. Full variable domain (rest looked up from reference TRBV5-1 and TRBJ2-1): KAGVTQTPRYLIKTRGQQVTLSCSPISGHRSVSWYQQTPGQGLQFLFEYFSETQRNKGNFPGRFSGRQFSNSRSEMNVSTLELGDSALYLCASSLDRLVGYNEQFFGPGTRLTVL.

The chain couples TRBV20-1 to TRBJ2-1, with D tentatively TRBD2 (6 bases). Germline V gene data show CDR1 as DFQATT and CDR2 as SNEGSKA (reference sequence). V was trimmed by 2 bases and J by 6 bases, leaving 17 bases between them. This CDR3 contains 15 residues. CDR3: CSARKFAGIGNEQFF. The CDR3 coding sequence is TGCAGTGCTAGAAAGTTCGCGGGGATAGGCAATGAGCAGTTCTTC.

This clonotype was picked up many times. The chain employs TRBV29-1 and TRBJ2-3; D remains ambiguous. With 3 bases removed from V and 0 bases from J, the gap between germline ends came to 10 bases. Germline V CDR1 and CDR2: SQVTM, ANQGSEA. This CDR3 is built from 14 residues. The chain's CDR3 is CSVDIRDSTDTQYF. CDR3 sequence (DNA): TGCAGCGTTGATATCCGTGATAGCACAGATACGCAGTATTTT.

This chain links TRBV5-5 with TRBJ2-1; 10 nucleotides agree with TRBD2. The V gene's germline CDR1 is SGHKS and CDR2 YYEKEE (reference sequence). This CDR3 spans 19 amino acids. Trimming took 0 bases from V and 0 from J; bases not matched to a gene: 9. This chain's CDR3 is CASSLAGGLARSSYNEQFF. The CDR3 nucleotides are TGTGCCAGCAGCTTGGCCGGGGGACTAGCGCGTAGCTCCTACAATGAGCAGTTCTTC.

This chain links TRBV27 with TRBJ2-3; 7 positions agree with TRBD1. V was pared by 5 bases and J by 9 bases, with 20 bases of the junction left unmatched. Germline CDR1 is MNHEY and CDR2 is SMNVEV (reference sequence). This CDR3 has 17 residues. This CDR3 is CASSPQQGIAFGNTQYF. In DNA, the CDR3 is TGTGCCAGCAGTCCGCAACAGGGGATCGCTTTTGGTAACACGCAGTATTTT.